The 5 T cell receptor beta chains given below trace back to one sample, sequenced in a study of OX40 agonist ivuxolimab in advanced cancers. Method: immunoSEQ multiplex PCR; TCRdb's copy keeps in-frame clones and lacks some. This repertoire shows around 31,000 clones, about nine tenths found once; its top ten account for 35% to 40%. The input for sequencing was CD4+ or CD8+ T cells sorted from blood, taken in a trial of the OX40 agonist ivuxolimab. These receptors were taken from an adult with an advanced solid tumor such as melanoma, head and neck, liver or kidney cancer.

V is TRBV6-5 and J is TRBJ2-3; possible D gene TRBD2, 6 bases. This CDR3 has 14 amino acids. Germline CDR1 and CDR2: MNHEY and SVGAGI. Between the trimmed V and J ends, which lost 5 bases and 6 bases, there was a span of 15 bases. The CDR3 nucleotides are TGTGCCAGCAGTCAGACTAGTATAGCGGATACGCAGTATTTT. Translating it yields CASSQTSIADTQYF.

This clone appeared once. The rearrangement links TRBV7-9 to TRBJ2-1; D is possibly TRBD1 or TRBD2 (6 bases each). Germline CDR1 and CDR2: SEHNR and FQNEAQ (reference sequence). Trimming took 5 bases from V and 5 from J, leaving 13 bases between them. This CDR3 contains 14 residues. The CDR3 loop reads CASSHGGGNNEQFF. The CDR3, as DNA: TGTGCCAGCAGCCACGGGGGCGGGAACAATGAGCAGTTCTTC. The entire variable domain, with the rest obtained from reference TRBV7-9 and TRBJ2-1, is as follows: DTGVSQNPRHKITKRGQNVTFRCDPISEHNRLYWYRQTLGQGPEFLTYFQNEAQLEKSRLLSDRFSAERPKGSFSTLEIQRTEQGDSAMYLCASSHGGGNNEQFFGPGTRLTVL.

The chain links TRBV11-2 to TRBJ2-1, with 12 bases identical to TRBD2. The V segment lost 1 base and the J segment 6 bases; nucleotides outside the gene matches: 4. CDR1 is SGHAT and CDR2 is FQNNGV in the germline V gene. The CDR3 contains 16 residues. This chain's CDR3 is CASSLGLAGGSNEQFF. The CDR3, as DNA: TGTGCCAGCAGCTTAGGGCTAGCGGGAGGGTCCAATGAGCAGTTCTTC.

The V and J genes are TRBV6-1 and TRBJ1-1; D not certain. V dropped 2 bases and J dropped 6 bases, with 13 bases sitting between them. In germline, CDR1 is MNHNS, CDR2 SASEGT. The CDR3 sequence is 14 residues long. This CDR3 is CASSELGTFSEAFF. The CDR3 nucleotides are TGTGCCAGCAGTGAACTGGGAACGTTCTCTGAAGCTTTCTTT.

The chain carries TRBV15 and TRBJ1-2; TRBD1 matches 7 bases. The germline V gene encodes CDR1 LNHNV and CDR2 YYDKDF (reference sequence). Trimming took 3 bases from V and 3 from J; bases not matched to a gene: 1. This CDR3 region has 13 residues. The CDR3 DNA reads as TGTGCCACCAGCAGGGACAGGTACTATGGCTACACCTTC. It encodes CATSRDRYYGYTF.